These 17 T cell receptor beta chains came from one sample sequenced in a study of shared clonotypes between healthy human individuals. The naive CD8 fraction comprised CD45RO-negative cells positively selected for CCR7 and excluded terminally differentiated effector memory CD45RA+ cells. Assay: immunoSEQ multiplex PCR; the TCRdb copy retains only in-frame clones and omits some. The sample lists millions of clones; about 95% were seen once. What was sequenced was naive CD8+ T cells sorted from blood. The receptors were sampled from a man aged 18 to 30 in good health.

In its sample, this clone was seen once. The V gene is TRBV5-8, the J gene TRBJ2-7, with D perhaps TRBD1 or TRBD2 (5 bases each). CDR1 SGHTS and CDR2 YDEGEE come from the germline V gene. This CDR3 region has 14 residues. V was cut by 3 bases and J by 3 bases, with 13 bases left in between. The chain's CDR3 is CASSWGTDLYEQYF. DNA for the CDR3: TGTGCCAGCAGCTGGGGGACGGACCTCTACGAGCAGTACTTC.

J is TRBJ1-4 and V is TRBV27, with TRBD1 matching over 7 bases. Losses at the gene ends were 6 bases for V and 6 bases for J; bases not matched to a gene: 7. Germline V CDR1 and CDR2: MNHEY, SMNVEV (reference sequence). The CDR3 spans 14 residues. CDR3 in DNA: TGTGCCAGCAGGAGAGGGGGCAGTTATGAAAAACTGTTTTTT. This translates into CASRRGGSYEKLFF.

This chain uses TRBV27 with TRBJ1-2; TRBD1 agrees at 10 bases. The junction had 9 bases not matched to a gene; V was cut back by 5 bases and J by 6 bases. The CDR3 sequence is 15 residues long. Germline loops: CDR1 MNHEY, CDR2 SMNVEV (reference sequence). CDR3 DNA: TGTGCCAGCAGTCCACTTCCGGGACAGGGGCATGGCTACACCTTC. Translation: CASSPLPGQGHGYTF.

The chain joins TRBV6-5 to TRBJ2-2; D uncertain. The CDR3 runs 12 residues. Germline V gene data show CDR1 as MNHEY and CDR2 as SVGAGI. V was cut by 2 bases and J by 7 bases, with 5 bases left in between. CDR3 DNA sequence: TGTGCCAGCAGTTACATTGACGGGGAGCTGTTTTTT. Its protein is CASSYIDGELFF.

The gene calls are TRBV15 and TRBJ1-1; no definite D call. The germline CDR1 and CDR2 sequences are LNHNV and YYDKDF (reference sequence). The CDR3 consists of 16 residues. The V end lost 5 bases, the J end lost 0 bases, and 16 bases lay between the germline ends. The CDR3 spells CATSDRPQFMNTEAFF. CDR3 coding DNA: TGTGCCACCAGCGACCGTCCACAGTTTATGAACACTGAAGCTTTCTTT.

This chain joins TRBV6-5 and TRBJ1-1; D gene ambiguous. This CDR3 is 13 amino acids long. The germline V gene encodes CDR1 MNHEY and CDR2 SVGAGI. Trimming took 4 bases from V and 8 from J, leaving 14 bases between them. In nucleotides, the CDR3 is TGTGCCAGCAGTTGGTTTCGGAGCGAAGAAGCTTTCTTT. Residues: CASSWFRSEEAFF.

This clone showed up just once. The chain uses TRBV6-5 and TRBJ1-3; D is undetermined. The ends were cut back, 2 bases at V and 3 bases at J, with 11 bases in the middle. This CDR3 spans 15 amino acids. Germline values: CDR1 MNHEY, CDR2 SVGAGI. Here the CDR3 reads CASSYGEAIGNTIYF. The CDR3 DNA is TGTGCCAGCAGTTACGGGGAAGCGATTGGAAACACCATATATTTT.

The rearrangement joins TRBV4-3 to TRBJ2-5; D remains unclear. Germline CDR1 is LGHNA and CDR2 is YSLEER. The CDR3 totals 15 residues. V lost 4 bases and J lost 5, with 17 bases in between. The CDR3, as DNA: TGCGCCAGCAGCCCCGGCCGGAATGGGTTCGAGACCCAGTACTTC. As protein: CASSPGRNGFETQYF.

This clone was counted only a few times. The chain employs TRBV6-6 and TRBJ1-1, with a tentative D call TRBD1 (5 bases). Trimming left V 2 bases short and J 3 bases short, with 10 bases between. The germline V gene has CDR1 MNHNY and CDR2 SVGAGI (reference sequence). CDR3 length: 14 residues. CDR3: CASSYRGGDTEAFF. The CDR3 nucleotides read TGTGCCAGCAGTTACAGGGGAGGAGACACTGAAGCTTTCTTT.

With respect to this clone: The same CDR3 also results from other DNA sequences found in this sample. The rearrangement joins TRBV6-1 to TRBJ1-5; D may be TRBD1 (5 bases). V dropped 3 bases and J dropped 0 bases, with 6 bases sitting between them. Looked up from germline, CDR1 is MNHNS and CDR2 is SASEGT. The CDR3 is made up of 14 amino acids. The CDR3 DNA reads as TGTGCCAGCAGTGACAGGGTTAGCAATCAGCCCCAGCATTTT. Its translation: CASSDRVSNQPQHF.

V gene TRBV5-1 combines with J gene TRBJ2-7; 9 positions agree with TRBD1. The junction had 4 bases not matched to a gene; V was cut back by 0 bases and J by 3 bases. Germline CDR1 reads SGHRS; CDR2 reads YFSETQ. CDR3 length: 15 amino acids. The CDR3 region is CASSLGQGVFYEQYF. The CDR3 nucleotides read TGCGCCAGCAGCTTGGGACAGGGGGTTTTCTACGAGCAGTACTTC.

This rearrangement joins TRBV5-4 to TRBJ2-1; no definite D call. The CDR3 is made up of 12 amino acids. The V gene's germline CDR1 is SGHNT and CDR2 YYREEE (reference sequence). Trimming took 0 bases from V and 11 from J, leaving 9 bases between them. CDR3 loop: CASSLGTEKQFF. DNA of the CDR3: TGTGCCAGCAGCTTGGGTACAGAGAAGCAGTTCTTC. Combining the CDR3 with reference TRBV5-4 and TRBJ2-1 gives the whole variable domain ETGVTQSPTHLIKTRGQQVTLRCSSQSGHNTVSWYQQALGQGPQFIFQYYREEENGRGNFPPRFSGLQFPNYSSELNVNALELDDSALYLCASSLGTEKQFFGPGTRLTVL.

The genes are TRBV30 and TRBJ2-5; 9 bases agree with TRBD1. The germline gives CDR1 GTSNPN, CDR2 SVGIG (reference sequence). Germline trimming cut 5 bases from V and 4 bases from J; bases unmatched to any gene: 5. The CDR3 is 13 amino acids. The CDR3 sequence: CAWSGTGLETQYF. The DNA of the CDR3 is TGTGCCTGGTCCGGGACAGGGTTAGAGACCCAGTACTTC.

The rearrangement links TRBV7-9 to TRBJ1-1; 7 nucleotides align to TRBD1. The germline V gene has CDR1 SEHNR and CDR2 FQNEAQ (reference sequence). CDR3 length: 14 residues. Trimming took 5 bases from V and 7 from J; bases not matched to a gene: 10. The CDR3 sequence is CASSLDRDGVEAFF. For the CDR3, the DNA is TGTGCCAGCAGCCTCGACAGGGACGGGGTTGAAGCTTTCTTT.

This sequence joins TRBV6-5 and TRBJ2-5, with D maybe TRBD1 (6 bases). The germline V gene has CDR1 MNHEY and CDR2 SVGAGI. V gave up 5 bases and J gave up 5 bases, with 12 bases separating them. This CDR3 contains 13 residues. The CDR3 DNA reads as TGTGCCAGCAGTCAAGGGACATACGAGACCCAGTACTTC. Protein product: CASSQGTYETQYF.

This chain links TRBV4-2 with TRBJ1-6; 7 bases align to TRBD1. Germline lookup yields CDR1 LGHNA and CDR2 YNFKEQ. V was clipped by 0 bases and J by 8 bases; unmatched bases: 4. The length of the CDR3 is 15 residues. The CDR3 sequence: CASSQEGGVDSPLHF. As DNA, the CDR3 is TGTGCCAGCAGCCAAGAAGGGGGCGTTGATTCACCCCTCCACTTT.

The chain recombines TRBV4-3 with TRBJ1-5; tentatively, D is TRBD1 (5 bases). The CDR3 has 12 residues. Germline assignment: CDR1 LGHNA and CDR2 YSLEER. V dropped 6 bases and J dropped 4 bases, with 7 bases sitting between them. CDR3 sequence (DNA): TGCGCCAGCAGTAAGGGGAATCAGCCCCAGCATTTT. Translating gives CASSKGNQPQHF.